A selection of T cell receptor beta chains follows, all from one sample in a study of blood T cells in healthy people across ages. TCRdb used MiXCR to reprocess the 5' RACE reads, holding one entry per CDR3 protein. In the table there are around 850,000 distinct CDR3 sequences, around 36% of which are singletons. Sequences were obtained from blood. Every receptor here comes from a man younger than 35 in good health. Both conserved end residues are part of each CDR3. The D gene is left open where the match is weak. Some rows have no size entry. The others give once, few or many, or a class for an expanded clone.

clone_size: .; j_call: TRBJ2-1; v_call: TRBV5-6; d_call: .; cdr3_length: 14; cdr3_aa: CASSPRAQRDEQFF; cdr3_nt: TGTGCCAGCAGCCCCAGGGCGCAACGGGATGAGCAGTTCTTC
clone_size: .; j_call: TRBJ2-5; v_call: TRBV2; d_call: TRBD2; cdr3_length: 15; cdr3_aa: CASSGGGLAVETQYF; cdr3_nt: TGTGCCAGCAGTGGTGGGGGACTAGCGGTTGAGACCCAGTACTTC
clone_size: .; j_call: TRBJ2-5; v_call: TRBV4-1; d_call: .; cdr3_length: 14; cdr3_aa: CASSQQGRQETQYF; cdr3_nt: TGCGCCAGCAGCCAACAGGGACGGCAAGAGACCCAGTACTTC
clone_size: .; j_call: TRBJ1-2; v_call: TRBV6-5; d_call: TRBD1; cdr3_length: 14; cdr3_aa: CASSPGQGRGGYTF; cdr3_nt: TGTGCCAGCAGCCCTGGACAGGGGAGGGGGGGCTACACCTTC
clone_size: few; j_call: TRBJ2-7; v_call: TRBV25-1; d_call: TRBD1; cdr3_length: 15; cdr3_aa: CASSPRDRVSYEQYF; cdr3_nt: TGTGCCAGCAGTCCCCGGGACAGAGTCTCCTACGAGCAGTACTTC
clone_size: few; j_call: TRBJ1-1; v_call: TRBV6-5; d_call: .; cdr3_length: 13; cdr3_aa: CASSTGGGIEAFF; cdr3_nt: TGTGCCAGCAGTACCGGGGGAGGGATTGAAGCTTTCTTT
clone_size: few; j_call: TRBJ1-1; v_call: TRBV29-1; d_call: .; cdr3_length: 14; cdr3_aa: CSVEDWAGRTEAFF; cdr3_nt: TGCAGCGTTGAAGATTGGGCAGGGAGGACTGAAGCTTTCTTT
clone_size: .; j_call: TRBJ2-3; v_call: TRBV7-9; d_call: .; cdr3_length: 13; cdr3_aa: CASSYLSTDTQYF; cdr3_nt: TGTGCCAGCAGCTACCTGAGCACAGATACGCAGTATTTT
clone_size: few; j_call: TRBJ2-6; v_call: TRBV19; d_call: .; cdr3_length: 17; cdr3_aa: CASSANQRSAGANVLTF; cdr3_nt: TGTGCCAGTAGTGCTAATCAGAGATCGGCAGGGGCCAACGTCCTGACTTTC
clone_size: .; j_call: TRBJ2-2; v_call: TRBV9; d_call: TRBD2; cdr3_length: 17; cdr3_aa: CVSSVGQGLAGAGELFF; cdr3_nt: TGTGTCAGCAGCGTAGGCCAGGGACTAGCGGGGGCCGGGGAGCTGTTTTTT
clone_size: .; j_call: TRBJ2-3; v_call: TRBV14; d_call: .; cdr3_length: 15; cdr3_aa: CASSQNPRGIDTQYF; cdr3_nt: TGTGCCAGCAGCCAAAACCCTCGGGGGATAGACACGCAGTATTTT
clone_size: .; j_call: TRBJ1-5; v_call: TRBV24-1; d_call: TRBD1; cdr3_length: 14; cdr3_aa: CATSATGGGQPQHF; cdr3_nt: TGTGCCACCAGTGCGACTGGAGGGGGCCAGCCCCAGCATTTT
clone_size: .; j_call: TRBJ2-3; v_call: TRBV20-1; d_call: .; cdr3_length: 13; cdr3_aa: CSASVPSPDTQYF; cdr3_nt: TGCAGTGCCTCCGTCCCTAGCCCAGATACGCAGTATTTT
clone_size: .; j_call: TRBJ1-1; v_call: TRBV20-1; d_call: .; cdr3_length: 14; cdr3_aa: CSAVLGGPNTEAFF; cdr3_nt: TGCAGTGCTGTACTAGGGGGGCCGAACACTGAAGCTTTCTTT
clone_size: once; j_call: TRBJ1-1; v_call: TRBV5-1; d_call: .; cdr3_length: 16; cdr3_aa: CASSLWPKSSDTEAFF; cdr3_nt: TGCGCCAGCAGCTTGTGGCCGAAAAGCTCGGACACTGAAGCTTTCTTT
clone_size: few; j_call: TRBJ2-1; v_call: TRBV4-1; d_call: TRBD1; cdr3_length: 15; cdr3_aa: CASSQERQGSHEQFF; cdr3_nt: TGCGCCAGCAGCCAAGAGAGACAGGGAAGTCATGAGCAGTTCTTC
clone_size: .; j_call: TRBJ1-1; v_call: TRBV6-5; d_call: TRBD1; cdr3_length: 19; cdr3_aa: CASSSLITGTGYMNTEAFF; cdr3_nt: TGTGCCAGCAGTTCCCTAATAACCGGGACAGGGTACATGAACACTGAAGCTTTCTTT
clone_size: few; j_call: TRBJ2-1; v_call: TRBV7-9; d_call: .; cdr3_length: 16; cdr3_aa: CASSSPREGSHNEQFF; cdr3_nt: TGTGCCAGCAGCTCGCCGCGAGAGGGTTCCCACAATGAGCAGTTCTTC
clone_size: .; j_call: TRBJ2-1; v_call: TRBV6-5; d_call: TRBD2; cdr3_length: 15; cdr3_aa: CASGPTAGRHNEQFF; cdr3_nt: TGTGCCAGCGGCCCCACAGCGGGGCGCCACAATGAGCAGTTCTTC
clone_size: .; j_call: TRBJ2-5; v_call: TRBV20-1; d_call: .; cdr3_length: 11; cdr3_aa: CSALGANEQYF; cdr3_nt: TGCAGTGCCCTTGGGGCCAATGAGCAGTACTTC
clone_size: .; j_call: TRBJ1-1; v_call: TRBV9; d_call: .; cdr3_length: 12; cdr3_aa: CASSVETGRAFF; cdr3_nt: TGTGCCAGCAGCGTCGAGACAGGCCGGGCTTTCTTT
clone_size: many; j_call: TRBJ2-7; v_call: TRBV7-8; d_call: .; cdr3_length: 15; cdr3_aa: CASSFGGPSYNEQYF; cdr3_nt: TGTGCCAGCAGCTTTGGGGGGCCTTCCTACAATGAGCAGTACTTC
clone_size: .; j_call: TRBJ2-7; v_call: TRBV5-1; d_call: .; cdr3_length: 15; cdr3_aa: CASSLDGRRTYEQYF; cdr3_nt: TGCGCCAGCAGCTTGGATGGACGGCGTACCTACGAGCAGTACTTC
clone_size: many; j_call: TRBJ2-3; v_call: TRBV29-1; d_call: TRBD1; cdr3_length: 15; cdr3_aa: CSVGPETGYRDTQYF; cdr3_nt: TGCAGCGTAGGACCGGAGACAGGGTATAGGGATACGCAGTATTTT
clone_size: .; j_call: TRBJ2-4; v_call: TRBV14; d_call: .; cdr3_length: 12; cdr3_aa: CASSQARHIQYF; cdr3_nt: TGTGCCAGCAGCCAAGCCCGGCACATTCAGTACTTC
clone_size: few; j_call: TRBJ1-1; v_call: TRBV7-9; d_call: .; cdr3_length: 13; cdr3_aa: CASSRTRGGEAFF; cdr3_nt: TGTGCCAGCAGCCGGACACGAGGTGGTGAAGCTTTCTTT
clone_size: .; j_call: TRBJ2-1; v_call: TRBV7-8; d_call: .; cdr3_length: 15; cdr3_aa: CASSFRAQPCNEQFF; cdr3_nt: TGTGCCAGCAGCTTTAGGGCCCAACCTTGCAATGAGCAGTTCTTC
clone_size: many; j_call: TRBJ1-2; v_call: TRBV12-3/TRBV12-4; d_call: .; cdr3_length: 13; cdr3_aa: CASSLDGNYGYTF; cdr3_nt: TGTGCCAGCAGTTTGGACGGAAACTATGGCTACACCTTC
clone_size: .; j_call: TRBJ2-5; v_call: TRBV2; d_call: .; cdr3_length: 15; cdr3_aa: CASSSQIIVNNEQYF; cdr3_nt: TGTGCCAGCAGTTCCCAGATTATTGTAAACAATGAGCAGTACTTC
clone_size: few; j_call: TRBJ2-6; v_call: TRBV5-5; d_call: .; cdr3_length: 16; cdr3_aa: CASSFRVSSGANVLTF; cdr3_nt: TGTGCCAGCAGCTTTCGTGTAAGCTCTGGGGCCAACGTCCTGACTTTC
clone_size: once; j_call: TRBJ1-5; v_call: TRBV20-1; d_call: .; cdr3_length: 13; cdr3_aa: CSARLGRDQPQHF; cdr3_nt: TGCAGTGCCAGACTTGGGCGGGATCAGCCCCAGCATTTT
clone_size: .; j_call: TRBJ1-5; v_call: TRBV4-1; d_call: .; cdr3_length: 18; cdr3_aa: CASSQQPPLGLSNQPQHF; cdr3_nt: TGCGCCAGCAGCCAACAACCGCCTCTCGGACTTAGCAATCAGCCCCAGCATTTT
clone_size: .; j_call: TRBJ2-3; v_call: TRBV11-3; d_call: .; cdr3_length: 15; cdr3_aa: CASSLGRTNTDTQYF; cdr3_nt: TGTGCCAGCAGCTTAGGTCGAACCAACACAGATACGCAGTATTTT
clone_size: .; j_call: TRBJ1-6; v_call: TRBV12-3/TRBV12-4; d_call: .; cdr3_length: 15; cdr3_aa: CARSFTATTNSPLHF; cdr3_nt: TGTGCCAGGAGTTTTACCGCAACGACTAATTCACCCCTCCACTTT
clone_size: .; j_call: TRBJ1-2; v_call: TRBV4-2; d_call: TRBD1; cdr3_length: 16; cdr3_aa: CASSQVKAGGRSGYTF; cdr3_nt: TGTGCCAGCAGCCAAGTAAAGGCAGGGGGTCGGAGTGGCTACACCTTC
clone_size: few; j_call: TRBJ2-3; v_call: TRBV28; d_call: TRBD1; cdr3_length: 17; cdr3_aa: CASSLYPGQASTDTQYF; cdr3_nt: TGTGCCAGCAGTTTATATCCCGGACAGGCAAGCACAGATACGCAGTATTTT
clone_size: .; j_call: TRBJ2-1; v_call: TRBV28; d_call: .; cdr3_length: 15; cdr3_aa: CASSSGTLGDNEQFF; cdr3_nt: TGTGCCAGCAGTTCCGGGACACTCGGTGACAATGAGCAGTTCTTC
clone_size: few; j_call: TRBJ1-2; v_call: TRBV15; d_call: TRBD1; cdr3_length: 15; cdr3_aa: CATSRGGQGEYGYTF; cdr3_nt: TGTGCCACCAGCCGAGGGGGACAGGGGGAGTATGGCTACACCTTC
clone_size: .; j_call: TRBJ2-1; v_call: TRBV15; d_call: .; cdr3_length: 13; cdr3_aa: CATSRDGLGERFF; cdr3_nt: TGTGCCACCAGCAGAGATGGATTGGGGGAGCGGTTCTTC
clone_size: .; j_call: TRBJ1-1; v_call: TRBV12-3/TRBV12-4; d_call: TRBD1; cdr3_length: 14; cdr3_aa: CASRSTGGNPEAFF; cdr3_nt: TGTGCCAGCAGGTCGACAGGGGGCAACCCTGAAGCTTTCTTT
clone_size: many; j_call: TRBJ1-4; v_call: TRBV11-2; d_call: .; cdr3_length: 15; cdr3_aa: CASSLHSGPNEKLFF; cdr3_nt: TGTGCCAGCAGCTTACACAGCGGACCAAATGAAAAACTGTTTTTT
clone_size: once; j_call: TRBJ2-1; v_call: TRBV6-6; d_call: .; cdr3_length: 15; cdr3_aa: CASSHLAQPYNEQFF; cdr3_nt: TGTGCCAGCAGCCATCTAGCGCAACCCTACAATGAGCAGTTCTTC
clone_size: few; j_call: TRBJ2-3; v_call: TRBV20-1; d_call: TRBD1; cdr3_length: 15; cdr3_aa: CSASTGTDHTDTQYF; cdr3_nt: TGCAGTGCTAGCACCGGGACAGACCACACAGATACGCAGTATTTT
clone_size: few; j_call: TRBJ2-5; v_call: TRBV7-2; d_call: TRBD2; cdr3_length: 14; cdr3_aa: CASSLLAEQETQYF; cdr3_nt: TGTGCCAGCAGCTTGCTAGCGGAACAAGAGACCCAGTACTTC
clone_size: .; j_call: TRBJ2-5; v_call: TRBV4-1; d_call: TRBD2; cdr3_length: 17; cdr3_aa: CANSQSSAGANYNEQYF; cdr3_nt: TGCGCCAACAGCCAGTCATCAGCGGGGGCCAACTACAATGAGCAGTACTTC
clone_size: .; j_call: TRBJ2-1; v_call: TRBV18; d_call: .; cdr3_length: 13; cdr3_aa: CASSPTDSRQQFF; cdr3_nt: TGTGCCAGCTCACCAACAGACTCCCGGCAGCAGTTCTTC
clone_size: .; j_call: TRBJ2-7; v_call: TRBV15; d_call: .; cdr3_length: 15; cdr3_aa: CATSRSQDYLREQYF; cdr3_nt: TGTGCCACCAGCAGGTCACAGGATTACCTACGGGAGCAGTACTTC
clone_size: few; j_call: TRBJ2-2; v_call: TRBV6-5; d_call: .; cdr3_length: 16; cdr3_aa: CASSYSSGSYTGELFF; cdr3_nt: TGTGCCAGCAGTTACTCGAGCGGGTCCTACACCGGGGAGCTGTTTTTT
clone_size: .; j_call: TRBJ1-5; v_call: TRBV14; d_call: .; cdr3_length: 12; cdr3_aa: CASSETWGPQHF; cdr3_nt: TGTGCCAGCAGCGAGACTTGGGGCCCCCAGCATTTT
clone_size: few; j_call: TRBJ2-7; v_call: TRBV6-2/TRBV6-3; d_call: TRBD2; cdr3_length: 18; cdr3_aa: CASRLSGTSGGVTYEQYF; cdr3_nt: TGTGCCAGCAGACTATCCGGGACTAGCGGGGGAGTTACCTACGAGCAGTACTTC
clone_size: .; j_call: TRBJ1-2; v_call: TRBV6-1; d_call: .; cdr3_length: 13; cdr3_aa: CASSEDANYGYTF; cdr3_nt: TGTGCCAGCAGTGAAGACGCTAACTATGGCTACACCTTC
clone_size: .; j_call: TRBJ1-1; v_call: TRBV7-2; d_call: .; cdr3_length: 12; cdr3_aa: CASSLGAPEAFF; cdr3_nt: TGTGCCAGCAGCTTAGGAGCACCTGAAGCTTTCTTT
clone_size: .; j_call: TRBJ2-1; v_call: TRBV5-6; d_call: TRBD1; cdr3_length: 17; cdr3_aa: CASSLRDPGQIYNEQFF; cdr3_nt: TGTGCCAGCAGCCTTAGAGATCCGGGACAGATCTACAATGAGCAGTTCTTC